This paragraph covers one T cell receptor (beta chain) sequence. What it recognizes is unknown. Sequencing used immunoSEQ multiplex PCR; TCRdb keeps in-frame clones, though not all of them. The sample contains tens of thousands of clones, around 93% of which appear only once. This entry is derived from a study of OX40 agonist ivuxolimab in advanced cancers. Study summary: Patients were treated with ivuxolimab, an agonistic anti-OX40 (CD134) antibody. Study-wide points: The mean number of expanded clones was higher in CD8+ T cells than in CD4+. Researchers did not establish what antigens the expanded peripheral T cells target. At doses 0.1 to 3.0 mg/kg, CD4+ and CD8+ clones expanded.

CDR1 is SQVTM and CDR2 is ANQGSEA in the germline V gene. With V trimmed by 7 bases and J by 3 bases, 8 bases remained unmatched. The CDR3 sequence is 13 residues long. The starting material was CD4+ or CD8+ T cells sorted from blood, obtained in a trial of the OX40 agonist ivuxolimab. The chain joins TRBV29-1 to TRBJ2-7, with TRBD2 identical over 8 bases. The origin of this receptor is an adult with an advanced solid tumor such as melanoma, head and neck, liver or kidney cancer. The CDR3 sequence is CSAKQAGDYEQYF. The CDR3 nucleotides read TGCAGCGCTAAGCAAGCGGGAGACTACGAGCAGTACTTC.